The 2 T cell receptor beta chains listed next were all sequenced from one sample in a study of T cells after somatic rescue of genetic block. The assay was immunoSEQ multiplex PCR, and TCRdb's table has in-frame clones only and misses some. The sample holds roughly 58,000 clones; roughly 96% are singletons and the top ten take approximately 0.077%. The sample taken for sequencing was peripheral blood mononuclear cells (PBMCs). The receptors were sampled from a child younger than two.

The chain uses TRBV14 and TRBJ2-7; TRBD1 agrees at 9 bases. Germline V gene sequence: CDR1 SGHDN, CDR2 FVKESK. This CDR3 is 14 amino acids long. The trim removed 3 bases at V and 2 bases at J, leaving 2 bases unmatched. Here the CDR3 reads CASSQGQGPYEQYF. Written as DNA, the CDR3 is TGTGCCAGCAGCCAGGGACAGGGCCCCTACGAGCAGTACTTC.

This clone was detected only once. V and J are TRBV19 and TRBJ2-5; the D gene is possibly TRBD2 (5 bases). The J call could be wrong; TRBJ2-7 is a better fit for the DNA end. The CDR3 totals 11 residues. The germline V gene encodes CDR1 LNHDA and CDR2 SQIVND (reference sequence). The CDR3 region is CASVGGYEQYF. As DNA, the CDR3 is TGTGCCAGCGTAGGAGGCTACGAGCAGTACTTC.